This TCR beta chain was retrieved from a study of cytomegalovirus exposure and HLA in healthy donors (dated by TCRdb to about 2017). A note on the overall study: An earlier analysis of approximately 600 of the donors reported roughly 270 Gb of sequence data and 117 million unique TCR beta sequences from 190 million or so T cells. All discovery cohort repertoires had been generated using a single sequencing platform. The number of typed donors differed by locus: about 620-630 for A, B, C, DRB1 and DQB1; approximately 530 for DQA1; some 590 for DPA1; and about 450 for DPB1. Both class I and class II loci were covered by HLA typing, at four-digit resolution. A later analysis re-analyzed previously published TCR beta repertoires from 660 or so donors and added high-resolution HLA genotyping to study TCR occurrence patterns. High-throughput TCR immunosequencing, statistical association of individual TCRs with disease status, and machine learning were combined to predict cytomegalovirus infection status. The T cell repertoires of several hundred subjects were profiled by immunosequencing and related to cytomegalovirus serostatus. In the later analysis, no new phenotypic data were used to find candidate immune exposures; instead, reliance was placed on TCR beta sequences and their occurrence across donors. Roughly five DR-DQ haplotypes were handled as single units for association and clustering because linkage in the cohort was strong. Approximately 310 gigabases of sequencing data and approximately 93 million unique TCR sequences were included in an early release covering roughly 700 HLA-typed donors. The genetic ancestry cluster associated with self-reported Caucasian donors included about four fifths of the roughly 380 genotyped donors. Across approximately 400 genotyped donors of the cohort, an average of 235,054 unique TCR beta nucleotide sequences per donor were sequenced, and roughly 18% of those sequences were non-productive. The study was designed to test whether signatures of past pathogen exposure could be identified by cataloging public T cell receptors. Genome-wide SNP genotypes for about three fifths of the roughly 670 donors were used in a later genetic analysis, which treated that subset as a discovery cohort. In addition to the first cohort of around 670 subjects, a separate validation cohort of approximately 110 different subjects was used. An earlier analysis of roughly 580 of the donors used high-throughput TCR beta sequencing to judge whether each TCR beta V gene segment behaved as functional or pseudogenic. Donor age, sex, ethnicity and CMV serostatus were collected together with the repertoire data. What the research found in general, with its limitations: An earlier analysis of approximately 540 of the donors showed that most TCR beta V segments appeared in productive rearrangements either about 87% or about 30% of the time, which broadly matched IMGT annotations. The presence/absence analyses assumed that sequencing depth was roughly uniform across donors, and that assumption may not be true. A later genetic analysis reported fewer N-insertions in productive TCRs among donors in an Asian-associated ancestry cluster than the roughly 700-donor mean. When HLA alleles, especially DR and DQ, strongly co-occurred, TCR associations were difficult to assign to individual alleles. For the cohort, immune exposure information was limited to CMV serostatus. Three of the identified cytomegalovirus-associated TCR beta chains were confirmed in vitro to be specific for cytomegalovirus antigens. Across donors, most TCR sequences were observed very rarely, whereas some public TCRs were present in many individuals. A further reported finding was that TCR beta sequences accurately predicted the HLA-A and HLA-B alleles for most subjects in the first cohort. In the study, some 180 TCR beta chains were listed as associated with cytomegalovirus. According to a later analysis, TCR association rates differed among HLA loci, with DRB1 alleles showing the most associated TCRs and HLA-C alleles showing the fewest. It was suggested by the authors that the approach could potentially be generalized to other disease states and immunological phenotypes. The sequencing pipeline was judged likely to have produced a cluster of highly shared sequence variants as a technical artifact. Correlated functional status among segregating V segments might reflect linkage disequilibrium, but an unknown experimental factor could not be ruled out. The cohort was sequenced for TCR beta chains only, and without alpha or paired-chain data the features that could be detected were limited. Specific HLA alleles were associated with 15,000 to 20,000 TCR beta sequences at a false discovery rate of 0.05 in a later analysis. Because counts were too low, more than 15 rarely observed V segments, including chromosome 9 orphons, were excluded from the earlier analysis of around 640 of the donors. A later analysis found that HLA-associated TCR beta chains were more clonally expanded and had lower generation probabilities than equally common non-associated chains. According to a later analysis, most CMV-associated TCR beta chains appeared to be HLA-restricted, and the HLA associations seemed to be driven largely by CMV exposure. The classifier was reported to diagnose cytomegalovirus status with high specificity and sensitivity in both the original and validation cohorts. In a later analysis, several top co-occurrence clusters were reported to appear linked to parvovirus B19, influenza, CMV and Epstein-Barr virus. Because some donors lacked HLA typing at each locus, the association tests relied only on the typed subset. In a later genetic analysis, a missense DCLRE1C variant was associated with V-gene and J-gene trimming of TCR beta chains, and the association was replicated in an independent cohort.

Receptor libraries were prepared by the immunoSEQ multiplex PCR assay. A mixture of 60 forward primers for TCR Vbeta segments and 13 reverse primers for TCR Jbeta segments was used in the multiplex PCR. A multiplex PCR assay on genomic DNA amplified the CDR3 region of rearranged TCR beta genes. The amplified TCR beta libraries were sequenced on the Illumina HiSeq System as 87-base-pair reads. As for the authors' bioinformatics: Across the 670 or so repertoires, a later analysis counted roughly 77 million unique TCR beta chains, some 11 million of which were shared by at least two donors. A nearest-neighbor algorithm error-corrected the raw reads and collapsed the reads into unique sequences, merging closely related sequences to remove PCR and sequencing errors. CDR3 sequences were aligned to IMGT reference sequences to assign V, D and J gene segments. For a sequence to be retained, a match of at least six nucleotides to both a V gene segment and a J gene segment was required. A rearrangement was called productive if the CDR3 had no stop codons and remained in frame with V and J, and every other rearrangement was called non-productive. Following IMGT convention, CDR3 was defined as the stretch from the second conserved V-encoded cysteine to the conserved J-encoded phenylalanine. In an earlier analysis of approximately 500 of the donors, sequences lacking an unambiguous match to a single V gene segment were excluded. In an earlier analysis of 587 of the donors, a V segment was called functional when productive rearrangements were above 56.7%, and segregating when the standard deviation between donors exceeded 5%. A statistical classification framework was built to diagnose cytomegalovirus status from the catalog of TCR beta chain sequences. V and J gene assignment, in a later analysis, came from comparing TCR nucleotide sequences with IMGT/GENE-DB human TR gene sequences. In a later analysis, CDR3 sequences and most-parsimonious VDJ recombination scenarios were assigned using the TCRdist pipeline. In a later analysis, every TCR beta chain was defined by the combination of its CDR3 amino acid sequence and its V-gene family, and reads without a unique V-gene family were dropped. To address suspected cross-contamination and a sequencing artifact, a later analysis removed a few hundred highly shared, low-generation-probability nucleotide sequences. For each public chain, a later analysis derived a clonal expansion index from normalized ranks of inferred template counts within each repertoire. In a later analysis, generation probabilities were computed using a VDJ recombination model fitted to out-of-frame rearrangements, and the results were checked against IGoR. In a later analysis, TCR-TCR, TCR-HLA and TCR-CMV co-occurrence was scored with hypergeometric tests, and a repertoire-size bias correction was applied to TCR pairs. False discovery rates were estimated in a later analysis by permuting HLA or CMV assignments 20 times. A later analysis grouped co-occurring TCRs with DBSCAN, adding TCRdist sequence similarity when clustering within HLA-allele-positive subsets. Repertoires with fewer than 30,000 or more than 120,000 public chains were left out of co-occurrence clustering, as were about five repertoires with anomalous nucleotide sharing. The table comes from immuneACCESS by way of TCRdb, which keeps in-frame sequences with V and J called. Part of the clones is missing from these tables; in studies checked, under half for an unresolved V gene and the rest for unknown reasons. V, J and clone size are taken as reported in that table, and D and trimming were inferred from the DNA itself. This sample holds 150,000 to 200,000 clones; about 10% were observed only once. 1% to 1.5% of the sample lies in the top ten.

Concerning this clone: Its specific antigen is unknown. It has no much larger one-base neighbor in the sample; base qualities were not kept. The same CDR3 also results from other DNA sequences found in this sample.

In total, over 600 healthy bone marrow donors made up the cohort. At the time of sampling, all cohort members were nominally healthy, though unrecorded immune exposures were likely present. The donor tested CMV seropositive, placing the donor among the approximately 290 seropositive members of the cohort. A peripheral blood sample was collected from each donor, and TCR beta sequencing was performed on peripheral blood mononuclear cells. Genomic DNA was extracted from the blood cell samples with the Qiagen DNeasy Blood Extraction Kit. This clonotype was obtained from a woman in her 30s in good health and CMV-seropositive. The material sequenced was PBMCs.

The nucleotides read TGTGCCAGCGGGCTAGCGGGGTACAATGAGCAGTTCTTC. It codes for CASGLAGYNEQFF. The receptor chain draws on TRBV2 and TRBJ2-1; a stretch of 9 junction bases matches TRBD2. V lost 8 bases and J lost 4 bases, and the count of bases not matched to a germline gene is 3. From the germline V gene, CDR1 is SNHLY and CDR2 is FYNNEI. The cysteine opens and the phenylalanine closes a CDR3 of 13 amino acids. The DNA shown is the 39-base CDR3, in frame from base 1.